The T cell receptor beta chain under discussion was sequenced for a study of blood T cell repertoires in COVID-19. Study overall: Material from acute and convalescent COVID-19 was sourced from the United States, Italy and Spain. Sources were T cells, B-cell-depleted T cells, or PBMCs; the material itself was cDNA or gDNA.

Germline V gene lookup returns CDR1 SEHNR and CDR2 FQNEAQ (reference sequence). V lost 5 bases and J lost 5; bases outside the gene matches: 15. The CDR3 totals 17 residues. In the study's own analysis: Reference gene primer amplification in the assay estimated nucleated cell counts. Sequenced by immunoSEQ multiplex PCR; TCRdb stores in-frame clones only, minus some. That table furnishes V, J and clone size, whereas the DNA furnished D and trimming. This sample has fewer than 120,000 clones, with nearly 90% found just once. This sequence originates from a human donor in a cohort sampled during active COVID-19. The chain employs TRBV7-9 and TRBJ1-5; 7 bases are shared with TRBD1. What was sequenced was peripheral blood. The DNA for the CDR3 is TGTGCCAGCAGCGTGGGGGCAGGGGGTTTTAAGGATCAGCCCCAGCATTTT. As protein: CASSVGAGGFKDQPQHF. Full variable domain (rest looked up from reference TRBV7-9 and TRBJ1-5): DTGVSQNPRHKITKRGQNVTFRCDPISEHNRLYWYRQTLGQGPEFLTYFQNEAQLEKSRLLSDRFSAERPKGSFSTLEIQRTEQGDSAMYLCASSVGAGGFKDQPQHFGDGTRLSIL.